The 13 T cell receptor beta chains reported below all come from one sample, sequenced in a study of CD8+CD57+ T cells in acquired aplastic anemia. Genomic DNA was employed as the template in profiling TCR beta VDJ and CDR3. TCRdb recomputed calls from the reads with MiXCR, one row per CDR3 protein. The table shows 150,000 to 200,000 distinct CDR3 sequences, with 64% occurring only once. Sequenced input: sorted CD4+, CD8+, or CD8+CD57+ T cells (not recorded which) from PBMCs. These receptors originate from a human donor with severe aplastic anemia or a healthy control (not recorded which).

This clonotype was seen ten or more times. This sequence joins TRBV7-6 and TRBJ1-1, with D unresolved. The CDR3 contains 13 residues. V was pared by 5 bases and J by 1 base, with 8 bases between. CDR1 and CDR2 (germline): SGHVS, FNYEAQ. This chain's CDR3 is CASSQEANTEAFF. The CDR3 bases are TGTGCCAGCAGCCAAGAGGCGAACACTGAAGCTTTCTTT.

Only one count was recorded for this clonotype. The rearrangement links TRBV24-1 to TRBJ2-1; D is undetermined. Germline V lookup: CDR1 KGHDR, CDR2 SFDVKD. This CDR3 has 11 amino acids. Trimming removed 1 base at V and 6 bases at J, with 0 bases between. The CDR3: CATSDFNEQFF. For the CDR3, the DNA is TGTGCCACCAGTGATTTCAATGAGCAGTTCTTC.

This sequence joins TRBV7-8 and TRBJ1-1; maybe TRBD1 (6 bases). The germline V and J ends were trimmed by 4 bases and 6 bases, with 12 bases remaining between them. Germline V gene data show CDR1 as SGHVS and CDR2 as FQNEAQ. This CDR3 contains 13 residues. The CDR3 loop reads CASSSTGNPEAFF. The CDR3 nucleotides are TGTGCCAGCAGCTCGACAGGTAACCCTGAAGCTTTCTTT.

This clonotype came up once. The chain carries TRBV7-2 and TRBJ2-3, with unresolved D. Germline values: CDR1 SGHTA, CDR2 FQGNSA. Trimming took off 5 bases at V and 11 bases at J, with 11 bases between the two ends. This CDR3 is built from 11 residues. Here the CDR3 DNA reads TGTGCCAGCAGCCCCTCGCGTGGGCAGTATTTT. Amino acids: CASSPSRGQYF.

The rearrangement joins TRBV5-4 to TRBJ2-3; no reliable D call. Germline values: CDR1 SGHNT, CDR2 YYREEE (reference sequence). Trimming shortened V by 3 bases and J by 3 bases, and 8 bases separated the two germline ends. The CDR3 sequence is 13 residues long. The CDR3 DNA is TGTGCCAGCAGCTACTATAATACAGATACGCAGTATTTT. Its protein product is CASSYYNTDTQYF.

V and J are TRBV10-2 and TRBJ2-2; 9 bases map to TRBD2. The CDR3 length is 16 residues. Germline-derived CDR1 and CDR2 are WSHSY and SAAADI. V dropped 6 bases and J dropped 1; count of bases not matched to a gene: 6. The CDR3 spells CASRTAGGQNTGELFF. CDR3 nucleotides: TGCGCCAGCAGGACGGCGGGGGGGCAGAACACCGGGGAGCTGTTTTTT.

The chain's CDR3 is CASSPGVGGPNYGYTF. The CDR3 nucleotides read TGTGCCAGCAGTCCAGGCGTTGGTGGGCCTAACTATGGCTACACCTTC. The rearrangement joins TRBV12-3 or TRBV12-4 to TRBJ1-2; unclear D gene. V was clipped by 5 bases and J by 0 bases, with 16 bases between them. The CDR3 sequence is 16 residues long.

This clonotype was counted many times. The V and J genes are TRBV5-1 and TRBJ1-1, with D perhaps matching TRBD1 (5 bases). The germline gives CDR1 SGHRS, CDR2 YFSETQ. The CDR3 runs 16 residues. V was shortened by 4 bases and J by 2 bases, with 18 bases between the two germline ends. The CDR3 reads CASSPALWGINTEAFF. Here the CDR3 DNA reads TGCGCCAGCAGCCCGGCCCTTTGGGGCATCAACACTGAAGCTTTCTTT.

The chain links TRBV6-4 to TRBJ2-3, with D unresolved. This CDR3 is 13 amino acids long. The V end was cut by 6 bases, the J end by 2 bases, with 9 bases between. In germline, CDR1 is MRHNA, CDR2 SNTAGT. CDR3 sequence reads: CASSVRDTDTQYF. CDR3 nucleotide sequence: TGTGCCAGCAGCGTAAGGGACACAGATACGCAGTATTTT.

The chain carries TRBV19 and TRBJ1-6; 7 bases fit TRBD1. Unmatched junction bases numbered 8, after V lost 6 bases and J lost 9 bases. The CDR3 totals 14 residues. Germline CDR1 is LNHDA and CDR2 is SQIVND (reference sequence). CDR3 region: CASRPDRASSPLHF. The DNA of the CDR3 is TGTGCCAGTAGACCCGACAGGGCGAGTTCACCCCTCCACTTT.

This chain links TRBV3-1 with TRBJ1-6, with no clear D. The CDR3 sequence is 13 residues long. Trimming stripped 8 bases from V and 7 bases from J, with 12 bases between. The germline V gene has CDR1 LGHDT and CDR2 YNNKEL (reference sequence). CDR3 nucleotides: TGTGCCAGCGGGAACGGCCAGAATTCACCCCTCCACTTT. This codes for CASGNGQNSPLHF.

This rearrangement joins TRBV19 to TRBJ2-2, with a possible D match to TRBD1 (5 bases). This CDR3 has 13 amino acids. Germline CDR1 is LNHDA and CDR2 is SQIVND (reference sequence). The ends were cut back, 10 bases at V and 1 base at J, with 10 bases in the middle. CDR3 region: CATNRRNTGELFF. For the CDR3, the DNA is TGTGCCACCAACAGGAGGAACACCGGGGAGCTGTTTTTT.

The chain joins TRBV20-1 to TRBJ2-5, with 7 bases aligning to TRBD2. The germline V gene encodes CDR1 DFQATT and CDR2 SNEGSKA (reference sequence). The CDR3 runs to 12 residues. Trimming took 2 bases from V and 4 from J; bases not matched to a gene: 1. The CDR3 loop is CSARLAGETQYF. CDR3 DNA sequence: TGCAGTGCTAGATTAGCGGGAGAGACCCAGTACTTC.